This T cell receptor (beta chain) was found in a study of ipilimumab plus nivolumab after autologous stem cell transplantation. In the study overall: Median doses per patient: roughly five ipilimumab, under ten nivolumab. The DLBCL cohort had primary refractory and relapsed disease, with 18-month progression-free survival of roughly 86% and 30%.

Some clones are missing from TCRdb's copy, which holds only in-frame ones; the method was immunoSEQ multiplex PCR. The table has approximately 12,000 clones, 69% seen once; the top ten hold roughly 27%. Ipilimumab, 1 mg/kg, started 14 to 28 days after autologous transplant. Through week 26, nivolumab 3 mg/kg IV was given weeks 1, 4, 7, 10, then biweekly. CDR1 MNHNS and CDR2 SASEGT come from the germline V gene. J lost 7 bases, V lost 4 bases, and 9 bases had no gene match. This CDR3 comprises 16 residues. The J gene is TRBJ1-5, the V gene TRBV6-1; 11 bases line up with TRBD1. The source was PBMCs, collected in a trial of ipilimumab plus nivolumab as post-transplant consolidation. The sequence came from a male donor with diffuse large B-cell lymphoma. CDR3 protein: CASSGVTGTGGQPQHF. CDR3 DNA sequence: TGTGCCAGCAGTGGGGTAACCGGGACAGGGGGACAGCCCCAGCATTTT.